The sequence of this TCR beta chain was determined in a study of T cell repertoires in cytomegalovirus infection. Across the study: CMV infection and matching HLA type were both indicated by public TCR beta signatures. Study results and caveats: What dominated the ex vivo response were HLA-C-restricted CMV-specific TCR beta clonotypes.

This clonotype was detected a few times. What it recognizes is unknown. TCRdb analysed the reads with MiXCR anew, one entry per CDR3 protein. The sample contains around 710,000 distinct CDR3 sequences, about 27% of which appear only once. The germline V and J ends were trimmed by 5 bases and 5 bases, with 10 bases remaining between them. This CDR3 spans 12 amino acids. Looked up from germline, CDR1 is MNHNY and CDR2 is SVGAGI (reference sequence). The specimen was cultured CD8+ T cells from PBMCs, collected from culture after CMV antigen stimulation. This clonotype originated in a human donor in good health (CMV status not recorded). Some clones in this sample may be carry-over from other donors' samples. J is TRBJ2-7 and V is TRBV6-6; D is uncertain. DNA for the CDR3: TGTGCCAGCAGTCTCGACGTAAACGAGCAGTACGTC. Translation: CASSLDVNEQYV.